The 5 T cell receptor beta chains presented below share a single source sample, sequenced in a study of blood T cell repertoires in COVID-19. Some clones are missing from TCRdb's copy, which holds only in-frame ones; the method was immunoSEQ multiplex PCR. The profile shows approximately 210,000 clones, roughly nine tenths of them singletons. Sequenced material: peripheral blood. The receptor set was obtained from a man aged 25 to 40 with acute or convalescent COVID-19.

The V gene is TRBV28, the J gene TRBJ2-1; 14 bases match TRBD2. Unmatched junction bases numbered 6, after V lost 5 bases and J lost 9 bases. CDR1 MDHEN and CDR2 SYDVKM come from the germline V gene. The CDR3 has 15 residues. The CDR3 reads CASSIRLAGGREQFF. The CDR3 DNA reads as TGTGCCAGCAGTATCCGACTAGCGGGGGGGCGTGAGCAGTTCTTC.

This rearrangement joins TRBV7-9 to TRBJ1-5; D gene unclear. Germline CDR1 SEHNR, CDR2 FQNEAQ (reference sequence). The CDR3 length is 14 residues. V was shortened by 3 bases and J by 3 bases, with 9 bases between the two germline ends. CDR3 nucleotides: TGTGCCAGCAGCTTCGGACTCCCCAATCAGCCCCAGCATTTT. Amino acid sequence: CASSFGLPNQPQHF.

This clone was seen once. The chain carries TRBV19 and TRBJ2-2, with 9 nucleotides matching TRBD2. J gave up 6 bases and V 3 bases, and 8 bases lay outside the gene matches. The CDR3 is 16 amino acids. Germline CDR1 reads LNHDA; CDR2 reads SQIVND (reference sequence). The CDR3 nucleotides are TGTGCCAGTAGTATCGGGCTAGCGGGAAGCGCCGGGGAGCTGTTTTTT. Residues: CASSIGLAGSAGELFF.

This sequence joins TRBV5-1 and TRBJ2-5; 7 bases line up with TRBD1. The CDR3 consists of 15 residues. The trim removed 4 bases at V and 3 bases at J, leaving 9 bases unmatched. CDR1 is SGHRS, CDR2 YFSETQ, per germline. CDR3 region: CASSKRTGSEETQYF. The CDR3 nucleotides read TGCGCCAGCAGCAAGAGGACAGGATCGGAAGAGACCCAGTACTTC.

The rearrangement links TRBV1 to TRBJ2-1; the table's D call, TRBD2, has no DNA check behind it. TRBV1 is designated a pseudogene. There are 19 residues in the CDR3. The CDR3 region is CTSSQDLGASGGPQDEQFF. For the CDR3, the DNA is TGCACCAGCAGCCAAGATTTGGGGGCTAGCGGGGGGCCGCAGGATGAGCAGTTCTTC.